The 4 T cell receptor beta chains below were found in one sample sequenced in a study of blood T cells in healthy people across ages. The use of a sample-barcoded 5' primer and a J-beta primer mix characterized a second PCR of 7 to 11 cycles. TCRdb re-analysed the 5' RACE reads in MiXCR, keeping a single row per CDR3 protein. Here the sample spans approximately 770,000 distinct CDR3 sequences, 58% being singletons. The source material was blood. All receptors come from a man under 40 in good health.

The chain joins TRBV6-6 to TRBJ2-7; 7 positions agree with TRBD1. The CDR3 loop spans 14 amino acids. In germline, CDR1 is MNHNY, CDR2 SVGAGI (reference sequence). V was pared by 6 bases and J by 2 bases, with 7 bases of the junction left unmatched. Here the CDR3 DNA reads TGTGCCAGCAGCACCCGGGACAGTACCTACGAGCAGTACTTC. This sequence encodes CASSTRDSTYEQYF.

V gene TRBV12-3 or TRBV12-4 combines with J gene TRBJ2-3, with TRBD1 matching 9 bases. The CDR3 sequence is 16 residues long. With V trimmed by 2 bases and J by 6 bases, 9 bases remained unmatched. CDR3 loop: CASSLMIGTGWDTQYF. The CDR3 DNA sequence: TGTGCCAGCAGTTTAATGATCGGGACAGGGTGGGATACGCAGTATTTT.

This clonotype was recorded a few times. This chain uses TRBV20-1 with TRBJ2-5; TRBD1 matches at 7 bases. This CDR3 spans 14 amino acids. V gave up 0 bases and J gave up 11 bases; unmatched junction bases: 12. Per the germline V gene, CDR1 is DFQATT and CDR2 is SNEGSKA (reference sequence). The CDR3 DNA reads TGCAGTGCTAGAGAGATAGGGGGCTCAGGACGGCAGTACTTC. This sequence encodes CSAREIGGSGRQYF.

The gene calls are TRBV3-1 and TRBJ2-3, with no clear D. CDR3 length: 14 residues. The germline V gene encodes CDR1 LGHDT and CDR2 YNNKEL (reference sequence). The V and J ends lost 4 bases and 4 bases respectively, with 12 bases between them. The CDR3 spells CASSPIWTADTQYF. CDR3 DNA sequence: TGTGCCAGCAGCCCGATCTGGACGGCAGATACGCAGTATTTT.